This T cell receptor (beta chain) was recorded in a study of T-cell reconstitution after alpha-beta-depleted transplantation in children. Study conclusions and caveats: In some patients, recipient T cells and intrathymic progenitors surviving conditioning explained high day-60 diversity. It was reported that alpha-beta T cells came from several hundred expanded graft clones (about two months after transplant). T-cell counts and diversity at one year post-transplant came mainly from newly produced T cells.

As concerns this clonotype: Its antigen is still unknown.

CDR3 length equals 12 residues. The V and J ends lost 0 bases and 8 bases respectively, with 7 bases between them. The germline V gene encodes CDR1 MGHRA and CDR2 YSYEKL. TCRbeta library preparation incorporated unique molecular identifiers. TCRdb itself ran the PCR reads through MiXCR, one entry per CDR3 protein. Of 450,000 to 550,000 distinct CDR3 sequences listed, approximately 10% are singletons. The receptor's source is a female patient between 2 and 15 years old who had a stem cell transplant for aplastic anemia, so the T cells may come from the graft donor. This specimen was PBMCs, mostly from graft donor cells, taken 180 days after TCRalphabeta/CD19-depleted stem cell transplant. The V call is TRBV4-1, the J call TRBJ1-2, with no clear D. CDR3 protein: CASSQEGRGYTF. CDR3 DNA sequence: TGCGCCAGCAGCCAAGAGGGCAGGGGCTACACCTTC.